The 27 T cell receptor beta chains below were found in one sample sequenced in a study of OX40 agonist ivuxolimab in advanced cancers. Profiling relied on immunoSEQ multiplex PCR, and the TCRdb table lists in-frame clones only, not all of them. Among roughly 70,000 clones listed, about nine tenths were seen once. The source material was CD4+ or CD8+ T cells sorted from blood, sampled in a trial of the OX40 agonist ivuxolimab. These receptors originate from an adult with an advanced solid tumor such as melanoma, head and neck, liver or kidney cancer.

The chain joins TRBV12-5 to TRBJ1-6, with D hard to call. V was trimmed by 10 bases and J by 8 bases, leaving 12 bases between them. Germline CDR1 reads LGHNT; CDR2 reads FRNRAP. CDR3 length: 12 amino acids. Here the CDR3 reads CATAGRDSPLHF. CDR3 sequence (DNA): TGTGCTACTGCGGGCAGAGATTCACCCCTCCACTTT.

CDR3 bases: TGTGCCAGCAGTACGAGACGGAGCAATGAGCAGTTCTTC. It encodes CASSTRRSNEQFF. The genes are TRBV6-5 and TRBJ2-1; D gene unclear. The CDR3 length is 13 residues. Trimming removed 5 bases at V and 6 bases at J, with 11 bases between. The V gene's germline CDR1 is MNHEY and CDR2 SVGAGI.

DNA of the CDR3: TGTGCCAGCAGCTTAGGACAGGGGAATCAGCCCCAGCATTTT. Protein: CASSLGQGNQPQHF. The V and J genes are TRBV7-2 and TRBJ1-5, with 8 bases aligning to TRBD1. V lost 1 base to trimming and J lost 4 bases; unmatched junction nucleotides: 0. The CDR3 runs 14 residues. The germline V gene has CDR1 SGHTA and CDR2 FQGNSA. Using reference TRBV7-2 and TRBJ1-5 for the parts outside the CDR3, the full variable domain is GAGVSQSPSNKVTEKGKDVELRCDPISGHTALYWYRQSLGQGLEFLIYFQGNSAPDKSGLPSDRFSAERTGGSVSTLTIQRTQQEDSAVYLCASSLGQGNQPQHFGDGTRLSIL.

The gene calls are TRBV7-2 and TRBJ1-5; no clear D gene. The V and J ends lost 5 bases and 0 bases respectively, with 17 bases between them. The length of the CDR3 is 17 residues. CDR1 and CDR2 (germline): SGHTA, FQGNSA. The CDR3, as DNA: TGTGCCAGCAGCCCCCGGTCCCGGGGTAATAGCAATCAGCCCCAGCATTTT. Its protein product is CASSPRSRGNSNQPQHF.

This chain uses TRBV4-3 with TRBJ1-2; D unclear. This CDR3 is 14 amino acids long. The V gene's germline CDR1 is LGHNA and CDR2 YSLEER. V lost 4 bases and J 7 bases, leaving 16 bases between the germline ends. The CDR3 nucleotides are TGCGCCAGCAGCCCCCTCGGAAAAGGGCTTGGCTACACCTTC. Encoded protein: CASSPLGKGLGYTF.

J is TRBJ1-4 and V is TRBV12-5; no firm D call. Germline loops: CDR1 LGHNT, CDR2 FRNRAP. The CDR3 totals 12 residues. The V gene lost 2 bases and the J gene lost 8 bases, with 6 bases spanning the gap. The CDR3 loop is CASGLTREKLFF. CDR3 sequence (DNA): TGTGCTAGTGGTTTGACCCGGGAAAAACTGTTTTTT.

This clone has a handful of counts. J is TRBJ1-1 and V is TRBV19; D may be TRBD1 (5 bases). The CDR3 contains 14 residues. V was cut by 5 bases and J by 1 base, with 11 bases left in between. Germline V gene lookup returns CDR1 LNHDA and CDR2 SQIVND (reference sequence). This CDR3 reads CASSRDGWNTEAFF. The CDR3 region has the DNA TGTGCCAGTAGTCGGGACGGCTGGAACACTGAAGCTTTCTTT.

The V call is TRBV11-3, the J call TRBJ2-3; maybe TRBD2 (7 bases). Trimming pared 4 bases from V and 2 bases from J, leaving 16 bases between. This CDR3 comprises 16 residues. The germline gives CDR1 SGHNT, CDR2 YENEEA. The CDR3 DNA is TGTGCCAGCAGCTCATACTGGGGGGGCTACACAGATACGCAGTATTTT. Translation: CASSSYWGGYTDTQYF.

The CDR3 region has the DNA TGCGCCAGCAGCCAGACAGATAACTATGGCTACACCTTC. Encoded protein: CASSQTDNYGYTF. The chain couples TRBV4-1 to TRBJ1-2, with a weak D call TRBD1 (5 bases). The CDR3 length is 13 residues. Deletions cut 3 bases from V and 1 base from J, with 6 bases between. CDR1 and CDR2 from the germline V gene are MGHRA and YSYEKL.

V gene TRBV5-1 combines with J gene TRBJ2-7, with D perhaps TRBD1 (6 bases). The V end lost 4 bases, the J end lost 5 bases, and 16 bases lay between the germline ends. In germline, CDR1 is SGHRS, CDR2 YFSETQ. CDR3 length: 14 residues. The CDR3 nucleotides are TGCGCCAGCAGCCTATACAGGGTTGAGGACGAGCAGTACTTC. Protein product: CASSLYRVEDEQYF.

J is TRBJ1-4 and V is TRBV9; D unclear. The CDR3 runs 15 residues. Germline V gene data show CDR1 as SGDLS and CDR2 as YYNGEE. The V and J ends lost 0 bases and 10 bases respectively, with 16 bases between them. The CDR3 here is CASSVEGSLGGKLFF. The CDR3 DNA is TGTGCCAGCAGCGTAGAAGGCTCCCTCGGAGGAAAACTGTTTTTT.

The J gene is TRBJ1-5, the V gene TRBV7-2; D possibly corresponds to TRBD1 (6 bases). V shed 2 bases and J shed 4 bases, with 6 bases lying between them. The germline V gene has CDR1 SGHTA and CDR2 FQGNSA. The CDR3 runs to 13 residues. The CDR3 DNA follows: TGTGCCAGCAGCTTAAGGGGGAATCAGCCCCAGCATTTT. It yields the protein CASSLRGNQPQHF.

This clone has only a few counts. The genes are TRBV6-1 and TRBJ1-1; D remains unclear. The CDR3 is 12 amino acids. The germline CDR1 and CDR2 sequences are MNHNS and SASEGT. V dropped 0 bases and J dropped 7 bases, with 6 bases sitting between them. As DNA, the CDR3 is TGTGCCAGCAGTGAAGCCGGGTTTGAAGCTTTCTTT. This encodes CASSEAGFEAFF.

The CDR3 region is CASQPSAGTGELFF. The CDR3 DNA reads TGTGCCAGCCAGCCCTCGGCGGGAACCGGGGAGCTGTTTTTT. V gene TRBV6-1 combines with J gene TRBJ2-2, with D possibly being TRBD2 (6 bases). The CDR3 is made up of 14 amino acids. The V end lost 8 bases, the J end lost 5 bases, and 15 bases lay between the germline ends. CDR1 is MNHNS, CDR2 SASEGT, per germline.

This chain joins TRBV5-1 and TRBJ1-6, with a tentative D call TRBD1 (5 bases). Trimming left V 0 bases short and J 3 bases short, with 10 bases between. The CDR3 extends over 16 amino acids. Germline values: CDR1 SGHRS, CDR2 YFSETQ. This CDR3 reads CASSLGGPNYNSPLHF. Written as DNA, the CDR3 is TGCGCCAGCAGCTTGGGGGGACCGAACTATAATTCACCCCTCCACTTT.

The rearrangement joins TRBV5-8 to TRBJ1-5; D is undetermined. V dropped 4 bases and J dropped 3 bases, with 5 bases sitting between them. Germline values: CDR1 SGHTS, CDR2 YDEGEE. The CDR3 is made up of 12 amino acids. CDR3: CASSGNNQPQHF. Written as DNA, the CDR3 is TGTGCCAGCAGCGGGAACAATCAGCCCCAGCATTTT. The entire variable domain, with the rest obtained from reference TRBV5-8 and TRBJ1-5, is as follows: EAGVTQSPTHLIKTRGQQATLRCSPISGHTSVYWYQQALGLGLQFLLWYDEGEERNRGNFPPRFSGRQFPNYSSELNVNALELEDSALYLCASSGNNQPQHFGDGTRLSIL.

This rearrangement joins TRBV7-9 to TRBJ2-5, with TRBD1 matching 9 bases. V shed 5 bases, J shed 5 bases, and the junction held 9 bases outside the gene matches. The germline V gene encodes CDR1 SEHNR and CDR2 FQNEAQ (reference sequence). The CDR3 sequence is 15 residues long. The CDR3 DNA sequence: TGTGCCAGCAGCCGGGGACAGGGTGGGGTCGAGACCCAGTACTTC. Translated, it gives CASSRGQGGVETQYF. Variable domain in full (rest from reference TRBV7-9 and TRBJ2-5): DTGVSQNPRHKITKRGQNVTFRCDPISEHNRLYWYRQTLGQGPEFLTYFQNEAQLEKSRLLSDRFSAERPKGSFSTLEIQRTEQGDSAMYLCASSRGQGGVETQYFGPGTRLLVL.

The V call is TRBV12-5, the J call TRBJ2-2; D is possibly TRBD1 or TRBD2 (5 bases each). The V end was cut by 6 bases, the J end by 6 bases, with 11 bases between. CDR1 and CDR2 from the germline V gene are LGHNT and FRNRAP. The CDR3 runs 13 residues. In DNA, the CDR3 is TGTGCTAGTGGGCCAGGGACCGCCGGGGAGCTGTTTTTT. Translating gives CASGPGTAGELFF.

This clone was seen just once. This chain connects TRBV27 to TRBJ2-7; D is undetermined. This CDR3 comprises 14 residues. CDR1 and CDR2 (germline): MNHEY, SMNVEV (reference sequence). Trimming took off 3 bases at V and 0 bases at J, with 9 bases between the two ends. The CDR3 coding sequence is TGTGCCAGCAGTTTTATCAGGTCCTCCTACGAGCAGTACTTC. It is translated as CASSFIRSSYEQYF.

This sequence joins TRBV7-9 and TRBJ2-5, with a weak D call TRBD1 (6 bases). This CDR3 comprises 15 residues. Looked up from germline, CDR1 is SEHNR and CDR2 is FQNEAQ (reference sequence). Trimming took 7 bases from V and 5 from J, leaving 20 bases between them. The chain's CDR3 is CASTNPQGPQETQYF. CDR3 DNA: TGTGCCAGCACCAACCCCCAGGGGCCTCAGGAGACCCAGTACTTC.

V gene TRBV25-1 combines with J gene TRBJ2-5, with D possibly TRBD1 on 6 matching bases. V lost 6 bases and J lost 5, with 10 bases in between. Germline CDR1 reads MGHDK; CDR2 reads SYGVNS. The CDR3 runs to 12 residues. In DNA, the CDR3 is TGTGCCAGCAGCGGCAGGGGCGAGACCCAGTACTTC. It is translated as CASSGRGETQYF.

The chain employs TRBV2 and TRBJ1-1, with D possibly TRBD1 on 5 matching bases. This CDR3 is 13 amino acids long. The germline V and J ends were trimmed by 4 bases and 3 bases, with 9 bases remaining between them. Germline-derived CDR1 and CDR2 are SNHLY and FYNNEI. The CDR3 loop reads CASSGPRDTEAFF. In DNA, the CDR3 is TGTGCCAGCAGTGGCCCCAGGGACACTGAAGCTTTCTTT.

The chain couples TRBV27 to TRBJ1-4; a possible D gene is TRBD1 (6 bases). The germline V gene encodes CDR1 MNHEY and CDR2 SMNVEV (reference sequence). V lost 2 bases and J 3 bases, leaving 10 bases between the germline ends. There are 15 residues in the CDR3. CDR3 nucleotide sequence: TGTGCCAGCAGTTTAGCAGGGGACTCTAATGAAAAACTGTTTTTT. Protein product: CASSLAGDSNEKLFF.

V is TRBV18 and J is TRBJ1-4; weak D call: TRBD1 (6 bases). Trimming took 6 bases from V and 8 from J, leaving 19 bases between them. This CDR3 comprises 15 residues. CDR1 and CDR2 (germline): KGHSH, LQKENI. This CDR3 is CASSPPGIGGEKLFF. The CDR3 coding sequence is TGTGCCAGCTCCCCCCCGGGCATAGGGGGGGAAAAACTGTTTTTT.

The rearrangement uses TRBV10-3 and TRBJ1-1, with D uncertain. Germline V gene data show CDR1 as ENHRY and CDR2 as SYGVKD. The CDR3 totals 15 residues. Trimming cost V 2 bases and J 4 bases, with 14 bases left between them. The CDR3 loop is CAISENWAGGTEAFF. CDR3 coding DNA: TGTGCCATCAGTGAGAATTGGGCGGGAGGCACTGAAGCTTTCTTT.

V is TRBV7-8 and J is TRBJ2-7, with 7 bases lining up with TRBD1. The CDR3 is 14 amino acids. The J segment lost 6 bases and the V segment lost 2 bases, leaving 7 bases of the junction unmatched. Germline CDR1 and CDR2: SGHVS and FQNEAQ. The CDR3: CASSLSGTAGEQYF. CDR3 DNA: TGTGCCAGCAGCTTATCCGGGACAGCCGGCGAGCAGTACTTC.

V gene TRBV7-2 combines with J gene TRBJ2-2; D is tentatively TRBD1 or TRBD2 (5 bases each). The CDR3 contains 16 residues. The V gene lost 2 bases and the J gene lost 6 bases, with 16 bases spanning the gap. The V gene's germline CDR1 is SGHTA and CDR2 FQGNSA. CDR3 nucleotides: TGTGCCAGCAGCTTATGGGACCTCCGGTCGGCCGGGGAGCTGTTTTTT. As protein: CASSLWDLRSAGELFF.